This TCR beta chain is from a study of blood T cells in healthy people across ages. In this sample, this clonotype turned up many times. Its specificity is not known. Findings and caveats of the study: Comparison with aged donors showed that long-lived donors had more naive CD4+ cells and higher diversity. As age increased, TCR beta diversity per million T cells fell in a roughly linear fashion.

The authors ran a second PCR of about 6 to 12 cycles using a sample-barcoded 5' primer and a J-beta primer mix. TCRdb fed the 5' RACE reads into MiXCR, producing one record per CDR3 protein. The table records hundreds of thousands of distinct CDR3 sequences, just over 55% of them present only once. Trimming left V 5 bases short and J 4 bases short, with 17 bases between. The CDR3 length is 15 residues. Material for sequencing was blood. This sequence joins TRBV12-3 or TRBV12-4 and TRBJ1-2; TRBD1 is a possible D gene (5 bases). The sequence came from a man aged 35-49 years in good health. The chain's CDR3 is CASSAYPTGAYGYTF. As DNA, the CDR3 is TGTGCCAGCAGTGCCTACCCCACAGGTGCCTATGGCTACACCTTC.